This T cell receptor beta chain was captured by sequencing in a study of Ad26.COV2.S vaccination and SARS-CoV-2 variants. For the study at large: Within the COV1001 Ad26.COV2.S trial arm, the donor was enrolled.

TCRdb keeps only in-frame clones here, not all; method: immunoSEQ multiplex PCR. Of 440,000 or so clones listed, roughly nine tenths are singletons. The germline V gene encodes CDR1 LNHNV and CDR2 YYDKDF (reference sequence). This CDR3 has 13 residues. The V gene lost 5 bases and the J gene lost 3 bases, with 11 bases spanning the gap. The sample's treatment: 19 received Ad26.COV2.S at low or high dose, single or two shots; roughly five received placebo; per-sample allocation not given. Following the first vaccine or placebo injection, samples were taken on day 63. What was given as vaccine was an Ad26 vector encoding Wuhan-strain SARS-CoV-2 spike. With respect to this clone: The antigen is unknown.

The study, taken as a whole, reports: Researchers cautioned that TCR breadth and depth analyses may have underestimated total T cell responses.

This sequence originates from a person aged 18-60 years who received the Ad26.COV2.S COVID-19 vaccine or a placebo. V and J are TRBV15 and TRBJ2-7; D might be TRBD1 or TRBD2, each matching 6 bases. The sample in question was peripheral blood, obtained in a trial of Ad26.COV2.S vaccine versus placebo. For the CDR3, the DNA is TGTGCCACCAGCCCCGGGGGCAACTACGAGCAGTACTTC. As protein: CATSPGGNYEQYF.